The entry below gives a single T cell receptor beta chain sequence along with its context. These data are taken from a study of regulatory T cells in long-lasting Graves disease. As for the study in general: It was over 5 years of antithyroid drugs, with positive TSH receptor antibodies, that meant persistent Graves' disease.

Time point: persistent/refractory GD, antithyroid drugs over 5 years with positive TRAb. There was RNA extracted from PBMCs, and the TCR library was made from it. With iRepertoire HTBI primers and Arm-PCR of CDR3 regions, TCR beta libraries were built. In the original analysis: Sample data revealed approximately 60 TRBV and more than 13 TRBJ segments. TCRdb independently ran MiXCR on the multiplex PCR reads; one entry per CDR3 protein. The V and J calls come from TCRdb's annotation, not from the publication. Of about 660,000 distinct CDR3 sequences listed, about 32% were seen once; the top ten hold 35% to 55%. The sequences come from peripheral blood mononuclear cells (PBMCs), collected when the disease was refractory, from a patient treated with antithyroid drugs. The TCR comes from a female donor with Graves disease.

CDR3: CATSPGRVGTGELFF. DNA for the CDR3: TGTGCCACCAGTCCGGGACGCGTGGGGACCGGGGAGCTGTTTTTT. The rearrangement uses TRBV24-1 and TRBJ2-2; perhaps D is TRBD1 or TRBD2 (5 bases each). V dropped 6 bases and J dropped 5 bases, with 15 bases sitting between them. The CDR3 runs 15 residues. CDR1 and CDR2 from the germline V gene are KGHDR and SFDVKD.